One sample yielded the 5 T cell receptor beta chains listed below, sequenced in a study of CXCR3-negative and CXCR3-positive naive CD8 T cells. Findings and limits, study-wide: Higher TRB CDR3 hydrophobicity marked CXCR3-positive naive cells relative to CXCR3-negative naive cells.

No antigen is known for these receptors. With UMI labels, 5' RACE was used to prepare the TRB cDNA libraries. No DNA is given; TCRdb re-called the 5' RACE reads and lists each CDR3 protein once. The sample data list 84,000 or so distinct CDR3 sequences. Material for sequencing was naive CXCR3+ CD8+ T cells from blood. Subset defined: CD45RO-CCR7+CD27+CD95- naive CD8+ T cells expressing CXCR3 (TNR3+). These receptor sequences come from a human donor in good health. Some clones in this sample may be carry-over from other donors' samples.

V and J are TRBV2 and TRBJ2-7. Germline assignment: CDR1 SNHLY and CDR2 FYNNEI. This CDR3 contains 13 residues. CDR3 loop: CATHDTEVYEQYF.

J is TRBJ2-1 and V is TRBV4-3; TCRdb picks TRBD2, but there is no DNA to check that call. The CDR3 loop spans 18 amino acids. Germline V CDR1 and CDR2: LGHNA, YSLEER. CDR3 in amino acids: CASSPRLAGVSSYNEQFF.

The genes are TRBV7-9 and TRBJ1-3. This CDR3 is 11 amino acids long. The germline gives CDR1 SEHNR, CDR2 FQNEAQ (reference sequence). CDR3 protein: CASSPGNTIYF.

The V and J genes are TRBV28 and TRBJ2-7; TCRdb picks TRBD1, but there is no DNA to check that call. The length of the CDR3 is 15 residues. CDR1 is MDHEN and CDR2 is SYDVKM in the germline V gene. Here the CDR3 reads CASSFTPTQGYEQYF.

J is TRBJ2-5 and V is TRBV29-1. The CDR3 loop spans 13 amino acids. Germline V gives CDR1 SQVTM, CDR2 ANQGSEA. This CDR3 is CSVVPTLQETQYF.